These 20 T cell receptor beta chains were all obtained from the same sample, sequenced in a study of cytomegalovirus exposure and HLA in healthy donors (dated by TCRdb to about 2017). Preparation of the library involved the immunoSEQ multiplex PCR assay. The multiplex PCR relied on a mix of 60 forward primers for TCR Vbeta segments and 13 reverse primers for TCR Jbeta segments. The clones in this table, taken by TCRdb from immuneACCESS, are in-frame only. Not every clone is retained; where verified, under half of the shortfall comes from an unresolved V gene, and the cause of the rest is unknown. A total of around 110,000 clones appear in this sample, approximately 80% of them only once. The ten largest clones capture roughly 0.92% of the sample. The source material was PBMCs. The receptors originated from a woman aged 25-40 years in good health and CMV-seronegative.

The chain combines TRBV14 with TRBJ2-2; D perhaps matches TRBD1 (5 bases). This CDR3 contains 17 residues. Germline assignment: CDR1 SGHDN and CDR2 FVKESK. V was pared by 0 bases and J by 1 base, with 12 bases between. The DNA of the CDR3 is TGTGCCAGCAGCCAAGATTGGGGCAGGGTGAACACCGGGGAGCTGTTTTTT. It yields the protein CASSQDWGRVNTGELFF.

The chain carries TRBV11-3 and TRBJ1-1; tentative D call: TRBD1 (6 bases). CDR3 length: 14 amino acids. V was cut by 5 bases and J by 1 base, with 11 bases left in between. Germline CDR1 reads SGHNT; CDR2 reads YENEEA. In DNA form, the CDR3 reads TGTGCCAGCAGCCCCCCGGACAGGAACACTGAAGCTTTCTTT. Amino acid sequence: CASSPPDRNTEAFF.

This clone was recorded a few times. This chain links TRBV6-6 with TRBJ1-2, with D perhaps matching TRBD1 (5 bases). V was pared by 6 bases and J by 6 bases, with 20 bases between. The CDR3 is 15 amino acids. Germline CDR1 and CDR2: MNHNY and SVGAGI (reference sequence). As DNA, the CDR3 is TGTGCCAGCAGCCCAACCCTGACAGTATCTCATGGCTACACCTTC. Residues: CASSPTLTVSHGYTF.

This CDR3 is CASSLVDRGLYGYTF. The CDR3 region has the DNA TGTGCCAGCAGCTTAGTGGATCGGGGTCTCTATGGCTACACCTTC. This chain connects TRBV7-9 to TRBJ1-2, with D uncertain. This CDR3 comprises 15 residues. Trimming took off 1 base at V and 4 bases at J, with 13 bases between the two ends. Germline V CDR1 and CDR2: SEHNR, FQNEAQ (reference sequence).

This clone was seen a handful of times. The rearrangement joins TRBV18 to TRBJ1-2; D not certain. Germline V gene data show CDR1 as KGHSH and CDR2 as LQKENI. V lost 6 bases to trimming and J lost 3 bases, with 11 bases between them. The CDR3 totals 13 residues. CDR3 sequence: CASSPDGDYGYTF. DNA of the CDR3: TGTGCCAGCTCCCCAGACGGGGACTATGGCTACACCTTC. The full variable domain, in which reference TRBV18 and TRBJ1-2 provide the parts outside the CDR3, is NAGVMQNPRHLVRRRGQEARLRCSPMKGHSHVYWYRQLPEEGLKFMVYLQKENIIDESGMPKERFSAEFPKEGPSILRIQQVVRGDSAAYFCASSPDGDYGYTFGSGTRLTVV.

The CDR3, as DNA: TGTGCCAGCAGCTTAGAAGGAGGGCGGAAAGCTTTCTTT. This translates into CASSLEGGRKAFF. This chain uses TRBV7-2 with TRBJ1-1; D uncertain. This CDR3 has 13 amino acids. Looked up from germline, CDR1 is SGHTA and CDR2 is FQGNSA. Trimming left V 1 base short and J 9 bases short, with 12 bases between.

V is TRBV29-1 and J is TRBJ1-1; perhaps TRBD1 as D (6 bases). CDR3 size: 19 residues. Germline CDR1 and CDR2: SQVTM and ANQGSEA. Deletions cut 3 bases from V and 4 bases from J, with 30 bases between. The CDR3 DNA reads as TGCAGCGTTGACTCCCAGAGCAGGGGAACAGATGTCCGATCCACTGAAGCTTTCTTT. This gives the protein CSVDSQSRGTDVRSTEAFF.

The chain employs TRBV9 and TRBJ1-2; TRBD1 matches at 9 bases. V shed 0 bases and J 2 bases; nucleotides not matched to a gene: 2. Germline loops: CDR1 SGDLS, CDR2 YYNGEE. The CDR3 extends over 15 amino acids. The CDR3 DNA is TGTGCCAGCAGCGTAGGCGGACAGGGGAACTATGGCTACACCTTC. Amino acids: CASSVGGQGNYGYTF.

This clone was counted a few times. For the CDR3, the DNA is TGTGCCAGTAGTATCGGGACAGGGATAGCTGAAGCTTTCTTT. Translation: CASSIGTGIAEAFF. The gene calls are TRBV19 and TRBJ1-1; TRBD1 matches at 9 bases. The germline CDR1 and CDR2 sequences are LNHDA and SQIVND (reference sequence). Losses at the gene ends were 3 bases for V and 6 bases for J; bases not matched to a gene: 5. This CDR3 contains 14 residues.

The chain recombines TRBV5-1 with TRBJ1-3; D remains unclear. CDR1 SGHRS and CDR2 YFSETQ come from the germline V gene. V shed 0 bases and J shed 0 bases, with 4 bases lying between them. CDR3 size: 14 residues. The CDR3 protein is CASSLDFSGNTIYF. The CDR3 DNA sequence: TGCGCCAGCAGCTTGGACTTCTCTGGAAACACCATATATTTT.

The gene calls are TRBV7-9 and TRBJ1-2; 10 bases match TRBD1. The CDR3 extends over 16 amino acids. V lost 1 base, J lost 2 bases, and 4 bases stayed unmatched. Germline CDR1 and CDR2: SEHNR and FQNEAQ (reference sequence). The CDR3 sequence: CASSLVGTGVNYGYTF. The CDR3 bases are TGTGCCAGCAGCTTAGTCGGGACAGGGGTAAACTATGGCTACACCTTC.

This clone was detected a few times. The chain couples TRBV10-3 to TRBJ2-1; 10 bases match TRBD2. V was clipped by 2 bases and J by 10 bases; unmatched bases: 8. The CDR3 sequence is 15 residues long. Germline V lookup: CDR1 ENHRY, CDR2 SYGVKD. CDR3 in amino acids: CAISEELAGAVEQFF. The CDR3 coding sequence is TGTGCCATCAGTGAGGAGCTAGCGGGAGCTGTGGAGCAGTTCTTC.

The chain's CDR3 is CASSEDGTGFYEQYF. The CDR3 nucleotides are TGTGCCAGCAGTGAAGATGGGACAGGGTTCTACGAGCAGTACTTC. The chain uses TRBV6-1 and TRBJ2-7; 9 nucleotides line up with TRBD1. V lost 1 base to trimming and J lost 3 bases; unmatched junction nucleotides: 4. CDR1 and CDR2 (germline): MNHNS, SASEGT. CDR3 length equals 15 residues.

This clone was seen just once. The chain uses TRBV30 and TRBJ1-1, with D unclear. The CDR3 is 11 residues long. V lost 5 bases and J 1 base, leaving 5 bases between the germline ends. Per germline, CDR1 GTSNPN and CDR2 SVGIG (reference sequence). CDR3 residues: CAWGKNTEAFF. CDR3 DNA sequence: TGTGCCTGGGGCAAGAACACTGAAGCTTTCTTT.

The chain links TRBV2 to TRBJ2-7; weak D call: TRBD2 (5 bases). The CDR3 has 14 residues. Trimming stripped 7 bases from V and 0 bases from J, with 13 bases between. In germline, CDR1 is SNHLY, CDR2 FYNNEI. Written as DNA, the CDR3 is TGTGCCAGCACCCTCGGACTCCTCTCCTACGAGCAGTACTTC. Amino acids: CASTLGLLSYEQYF.

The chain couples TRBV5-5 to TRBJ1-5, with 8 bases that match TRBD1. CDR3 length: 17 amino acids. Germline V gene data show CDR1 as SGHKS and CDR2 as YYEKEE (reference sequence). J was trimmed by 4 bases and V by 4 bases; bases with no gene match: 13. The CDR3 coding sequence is TGTGCCAGCAGCCGGGGGACAGGCCACTTTTTTAATCAGCCCCAGCATTTT. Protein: CASSRGTGHFFNQPQHF.

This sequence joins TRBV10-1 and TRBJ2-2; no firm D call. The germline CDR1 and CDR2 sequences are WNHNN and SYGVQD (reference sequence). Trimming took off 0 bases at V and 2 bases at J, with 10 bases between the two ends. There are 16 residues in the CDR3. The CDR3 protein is CASSESEATNTGELFF. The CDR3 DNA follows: TGCGCCAGCAGTGAGTCTGAGGCAACCAACACCGGGGAGCTGTTTTTT.

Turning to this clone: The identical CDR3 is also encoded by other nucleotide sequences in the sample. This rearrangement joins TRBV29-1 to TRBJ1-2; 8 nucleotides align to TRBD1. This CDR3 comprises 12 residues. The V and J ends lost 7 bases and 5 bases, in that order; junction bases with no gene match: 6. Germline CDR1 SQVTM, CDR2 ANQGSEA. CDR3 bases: TGCAGCGCTGGGACAGGCAATTATGGCTACACCTTC. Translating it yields CSAGTGNYGYTF. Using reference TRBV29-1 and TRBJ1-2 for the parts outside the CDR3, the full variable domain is SAVISQKPSRDICQRGTSLTIQCQVDSQVTMMFWYRQQPGQSLTLIATANQGSEATYESGFVIDKFPISRPNLTFSTLTVSNMSPEDSSIYLCSAGTGNYGYTFGSGTRLTVV.

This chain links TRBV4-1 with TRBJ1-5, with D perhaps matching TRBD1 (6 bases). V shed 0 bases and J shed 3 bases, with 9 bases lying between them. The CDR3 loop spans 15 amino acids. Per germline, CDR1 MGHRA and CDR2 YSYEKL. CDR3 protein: CASSQDRGDNQPQHF. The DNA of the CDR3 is TGCGCCAGCAGCCAAGACAGGGGAGACAATCAGCCCCAGCATTTT.

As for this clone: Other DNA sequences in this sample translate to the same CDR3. The CDR3 loop reads CASSLGQNYGYTF. The DNA for the CDR3 is TGCGCCAGCAGCCTGGGACAGAACTATGGCTACACCTTC. V gene TRBV5-1 combines with J gene TRBJ1-2; 7 positions match TRBD1. Germline assignment: CDR1 SGHRS and CDR2 YFSETQ. The CDR3 sequence is 13 residues long. The V and J ends lost 4 bases and 2 bases, in that order; junction bases with no gene match: 2.